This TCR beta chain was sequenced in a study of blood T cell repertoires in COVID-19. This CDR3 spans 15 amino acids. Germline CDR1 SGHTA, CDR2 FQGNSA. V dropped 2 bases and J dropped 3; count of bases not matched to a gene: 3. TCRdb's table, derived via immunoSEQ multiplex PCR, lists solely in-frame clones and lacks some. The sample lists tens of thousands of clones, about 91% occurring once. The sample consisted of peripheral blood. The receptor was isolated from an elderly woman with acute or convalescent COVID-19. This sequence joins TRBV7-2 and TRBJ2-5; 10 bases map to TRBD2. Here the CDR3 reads CASSLYSGGKETQYF. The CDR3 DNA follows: TGTGCCAGCAGCTTATATAGCGGGGGGAAAGAGACCCAGTACTTC.